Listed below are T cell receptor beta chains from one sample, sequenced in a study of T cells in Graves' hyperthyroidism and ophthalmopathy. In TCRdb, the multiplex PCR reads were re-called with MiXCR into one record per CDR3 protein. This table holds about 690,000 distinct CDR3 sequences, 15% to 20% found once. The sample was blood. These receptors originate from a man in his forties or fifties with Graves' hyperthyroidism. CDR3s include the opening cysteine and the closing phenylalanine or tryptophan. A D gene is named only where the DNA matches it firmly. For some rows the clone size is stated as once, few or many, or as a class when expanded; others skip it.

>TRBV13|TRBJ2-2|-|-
CASRYQGTGELFF
TGTGCCAGCAGATATCAGGGAACCGGGGAGCTGTTTTTT
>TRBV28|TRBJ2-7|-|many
CASSLSATPVGEQYF
TGTGCCAGCAGTTTATCTGCGACACCTGTGGGTGAGCAGTACTTC
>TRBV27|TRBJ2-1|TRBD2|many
CASSYNSGRARFEQFF
TGTGCCAGCAGTTATAACAGCGGGAGGGCCAGGTTTGAGCAGTTCTTC
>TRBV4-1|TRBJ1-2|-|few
CASSQADFNYGYTF
TGCGCCAGCAGCCAAGCGGATTTTAACTATGGCTACACCTTC
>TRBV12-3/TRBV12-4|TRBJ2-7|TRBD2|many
CASSQGLAELYEQYF
TGTGCCAGCAGTCAGGGACTAGCGGAACTCTACGAGCAGTACTTC
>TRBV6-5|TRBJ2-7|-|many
CASSYWNPHSSSYEQYF
TGTGCCAGCAGTTACTGGAATCCCCACTCAAGCTCCTACGAGCAGTACTTC
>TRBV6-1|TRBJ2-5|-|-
CASSDQGAGGETQYF
TGTGCCAGCAGTGATCAGGGGGCGGGAGGGGAGACCCAGTACTTC
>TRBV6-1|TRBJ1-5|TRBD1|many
CASRGTGRSGNQPQHF
TGTGCCAGCAGGGGGACAGGTCGGTCGGGCAATCAGCCCCAGCATTTT
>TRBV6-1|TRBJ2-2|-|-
CASSYMGAGELFF
TGTGCCAGCAGTTATATGGGCGCCGGGGAGCTGTTTTTT
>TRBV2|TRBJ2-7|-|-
CASNLRNSGAFSYEQYF
TGTGCCAGCAATTTGAGAAATTCAGGGGCTTTCTCCTACGAGCAGTACTTC
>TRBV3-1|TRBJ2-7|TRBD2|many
CASSHIAGGKYEQYF
TGTGCCAGCAGCCACATAGCGGGAGGAAAGTACGAGCAGTACTTC
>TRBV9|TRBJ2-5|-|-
CASSVGPGPETQYF
TGTGCCAGCAGCGTGGGTCCGGGGCCAGAGACCCAGTACTTC
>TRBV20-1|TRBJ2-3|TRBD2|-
CSAKGLAGSTDTQYF
TGCAGTGCCAAAGGACTAGCGGGAAGCACAGATACGCAGTATTTT
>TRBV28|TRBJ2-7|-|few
CASSLKGIDSKQYF
TGTGCCAGCAGTTTAAAGGGTATAGACTCGAAGCAGTACTTC
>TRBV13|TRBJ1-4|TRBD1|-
CASSSSGQGEKLFF
TGTGCCAGCAGCTCTTCGGGACAGGGTGAAAAACTGTTTTTT
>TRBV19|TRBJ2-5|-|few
CASGSRVETQYF
TGTGCCAGTGGAAGTAGAGTGGAGACCCAGTACTTC
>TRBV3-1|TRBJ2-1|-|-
CASSQDRSGPQFF
TGTGCCAGCAGCCAAGATCGCAGCGGACCGCAGTTCTTC
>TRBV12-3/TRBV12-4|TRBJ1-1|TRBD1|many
CASSLSSRTGASLRNTEAFF
TGTGCCAGCAGTTTAAGTTCTAGGACAGGGGCTTCCTTGAGGAACACTGAAGCTTTCTTT
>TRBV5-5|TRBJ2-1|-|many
CASSLVEQFF
TGTGCCAGCAGCTTAGTTGAGCAGTTCTTC
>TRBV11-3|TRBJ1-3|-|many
CASSVGLGQGNTIYF
TGTGCCAGCAGCGTGGGGCTCGGACAGGGAAACACCATATATTTT
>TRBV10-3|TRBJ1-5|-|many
CAISELKDQPQHF
TGTGCCATCAGTGAGCTGAAGGATCAGCCCCAGCATTTT
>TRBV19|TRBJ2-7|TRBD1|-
CASSIWQGANYEQYF
TGTGCCAGTAGTATCTGGCAGGGGGCGAACTACGAGCAGTACTTC
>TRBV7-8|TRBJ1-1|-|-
CASSLGWGPAEAFF
TGTGCCAGCAGCTTAGGGTGGGGGCCGGCTGAAGCTTTCTTT
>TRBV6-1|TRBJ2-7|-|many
CASSRTAYEQYF
TGTGCCAGCAGTCGGACAGCCTACGAGCAGTACTTC
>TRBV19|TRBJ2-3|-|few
CASSIAPDTQYF
TGTGCCAGTAGTATAGCCCCAGATACGCAGTATTTT
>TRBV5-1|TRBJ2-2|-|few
CASKAEGPGELFF
TGCGCCAGCAAGGCAGAGGGGCCCGGGGAGCTGTTTTTT
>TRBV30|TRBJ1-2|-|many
CAWTSTPARGYTF
TGTGCCTGGACGTCGACTCCTGCCAGGGGCTACACCTTC